This is a list of T cell receptor beta chains from one sample in a study of blood T cell repertoires in COVID-19. Profiled with immunoSEQ multiplex PCR; TCRdb holds only in-frame clones, not every one. The table has over 150,000 clones, about four fifths seen once; the top ten hold about 3.7%. Specimen: PBMCs or T cells enriched from blood (not recorded which). The receptors originated from a woman aged 55-69 years who had recovered from COVID-19. Both conserved end residues are part of each CDR3. Each record gives: J gene, V gene, D gene, clone size, CDR3 DNA, CDR3 protein. D genes are given only for firm matches. Rows give clone size only sometimes, using once, few, many, or a class for an expanded clone.

j_gene: TRBJ1-2
v_gene: TRBV25-1
d_gene: TRBD1
abundance: once
CDR3nt: TGTGCCAGCAGTCAACAGGGGGCGCAAACCTTC
CDR3aa: CASSQQGAQTF

j_gene: TRBJ1-5
v_gene: TRBV6-1
d_gene: -
abundance: -
CDR3nt: TGTGCCAGCAGTGACCCCGGGAATAGCAATCAGCCCCAGCATTTT
CDR3aa: CASSDPGNSNQPQHF

j_gene: TRBJ1-1
v_gene: TRBV27
d_gene: TRBD1
abundance: -
CDR3nt: TGTGCCAGCAGTACCGGGACAGCTTTCGCTGAAGCTTTCTTT
CDR3aa: CASSTGTAFAEAFF

j_gene: TRBJ2-1
v_gene: TRBV10-3
d_gene: -
abundance: -
CDR3nt: TGTGCCATCAGCCCCGACAGCAGCTCCTACAATGAGCAGTTCTTC
CDR3aa: CAISPDSSSYNEQFF

j_gene: TRBJ1-1
v_gene: TRBV30
d_gene: -
abundance: few
CDR3nt: TGTGCCTGGAGTACCCCGACCCCGGGAACTGAAGCTTTCTTT
CDR3aa: CAWSTPTPGTEAFF

j_gene: TRBJ2-1
v_gene: TRBV11-2
d_gene: -
abundance: -
CDR3nt: TGTGCCAGCAGCCGTATGCCCAACCCTTTGGCGGGGGCTTACAATGAGCAGTTCTTC
CDR3aa: CASSRMPNPLAGAYNEQFF

j_gene: TRBJ1-5
v_gene: TRBV4-1
d_gene: TRBD1
abundance: many
CDR3nt: TGCGCCAGCAGCCTGTGGACAGGGAGCAATCAGCCCCAGCATTTT
CDR3aa: CASSLWTGSNQPQHF

j_gene: TRBJ2-6
v_gene: TRBV19
d_gene: -
abundance: -
CDR3nt: TGTGCCAGTCAAAACTCTGGGGCCAACGTCCTGACTTTC
CDR3aa: CASQNSGANVLTF

j_gene: TRBJ2-2
v_gene: TRBV29-1
d_gene: TRBD1
abundance: -
CDR3nt: TGCAGCGTTAAGGACAGGTTGGGCGGGGAGCTGTTTTTT
CDR3aa: CSVKDRLGGELFF

j_gene: TRBJ1-1
v_gene: TRBV5-4
d_gene: TRBD1
abundance: once
CDR3nt: TGTGCCAGCAGCCGGGACAGGACAGGGGAAGCTTTCTTT
CDR3aa: CASSRDRTGEAFF

j_gene: TRBJ1-2
v_gene: TRBV5-6
d_gene: TRBD1
abundance: -
CDR3nt: TGTGCCAGCACCAGAGAAACGACAGGGGGCGACTATGGCTACACCTTC
CDR3aa: CASTRETTGGDYGYTF

j_gene: TRBJ2-3
v_gene: TRBV9
d_gene: TRBD2
abundance: few
CDR3nt: TGTGCCAGCAGCCCCAGGACTAGCGGGGGGGAGACCACAGATACGCAGTATTTT
CDR3aa: CASSPRTSGGETTDTQYF

j_gene: TRBJ2-7
v_gene: TRBV18
d_gene: TRBD1
abundance: -
CDR3nt: TGTGCCAGCTCACCCCCGCGAGGACAGGGGCCCTCAACTTTGAGCTACGAGCAGTACTTC
CDR3aa: CASSPPRGQGPSTLSYEQYF

j_gene: TRBJ2-7
v_gene: TRBV5-6
d_gene: -
abundance: -
CDR3nt: TGTGCCAGCAGCCTCTACCAGGGTAGGCTAAACCAGTACTTC
CDR3aa: CASSLYQGRLNQYF

j_gene: TRBJ2-2
v_gene: TRBV13
d_gene: -
abundance: once
CDR3nt: TGTGCCAGCAGCACTTACACCGGGGAGCTGTTTTTT
CDR3aa: CASSTYTGELFF

j_gene: TRBJ2-1
v_gene: TRBV6-4
d_gene: TRBD2
abundance: -
CDR3nt: TGTGCCAGCAGTGACCTTAGCGGGGGGAAAAATGAGCAGTTCTTC
CDR3aa: CASSDLSGGKNEQFF

j_gene: TRBJ2-5
v_gene: TRBV4-1
d_gene: TRBD2
abundance: -
CDR3nt: TGCGCCAGCAGCCCCCGGGACTACCAAGAAGAGACCCAGTACTTC
CDR3aa: CASSPRDYQEETQYF

j_gene: TRBJ2-3
v_gene: TRBV10-1
d_gene: -
abundance: -
CDR3nt: TGCGCCAGCAGCCATAACCTAGTGGATACGCAGTATTTT
CDR3aa: CASSHNLVDTQYF

j_gene: TRBJ2-1
v_gene: TRBV18
d_gene: TRBD1
abundance: -
CDR3nt: TGTGCCAGCTCACCATGGGACAGCCTTTACAATGAGCAGTTCTTC
CDR3aa: CASSPWDSLYNEQFF

j_gene: TRBJ1-2
v_gene: TRBV21-1
d_gene: -
abundance: -
CDR3nt: TGTGCCAGCAGCAAACTAGGTAAGTCTTGGGACAGGGGGCGAGGCTATGGCTACACCTTC
CDR3aa: CASSKLGKSWDRGRGYGYTF

j_gene: TRBJ1-5
v_gene: TRBV6-5
d_gene: -
abundance: once
CDR3nt: TGTGCTGCCCAGAAGGGGGAGAATCAGCCCCAGCATTTT
CDR3aa: CAAQKGENQPQHF

j_gene: TRBJ2-5
v_gene: TRBV18
d_gene: TRBD1
abundance: few
CDR3nt: TGTGCCAGCTCACCACGAGGGGGCGGGGAGACCCAGTACTTC
CDR3aa: CASSPRGGGETQYF

j_gene: TRBJ1-4
v_gene: TRBV3-1/TRBV3-2
d_gene: -
abundance: -
CDR3nt: TGTGCCAGCAGCTTCGACAGGACAACTAATGAAAAACTGTTTTTT
CDR3aa: CASSFDRTTNEKLFF

j_gene: TRBJ2-1
v_gene: TRBV10-3
d_gene: TRBD1
abundance: -
CDR3nt: TGTGCCATCAGTGAGCTACAGGGGGCACGCGATGAGCAGTTCTTC
CDR3aa: CAISELQGARDEQFF

j_gene: TRBJ1-1
v_gene: TRBV7-9
d_gene: TRBD1
abundance: -
CDR3nt: TGTGCCAGCAGCCTGGGGACAGTTGAAGCTTTCTTT
CDR3aa: CASSLGTVEAFF

j_gene: TRBJ2-7
v_gene: TRBV6-5
d_gene: -
abundance: once
CDR3nt: TGTGCCAGCAGTTACTCGGGAGTGTACTACGAGCAGTACTTC
CDR3aa: CASSYSGVYYEQYF

j_gene: TRBJ2-1
v_gene: TRBV30
d_gene: TRBD2
abundance: many
CDR3nt: TGTGCCTGGAGTGGCATTAGGGCGGGGGGACTTTACAATGAGCAGTTCTTC
CDR3aa: CAWSGIRAGGLYNEQFF

j_gene: TRBJ2-7
v_gene: TRBV9
d_gene: -
abundance: -
CDR3nt: TGTGCCAGCAGCGTACAAACATTTTCCTACGAGCAGTACTTC
CDR3aa: CASSVQTFSYEQYF

j_gene: TRBJ1-5
v_gene: TRBV19
d_gene: -
abundance: -
CDR3nt: TGTGCCAGCAGGAGGGGCAATCAGCCCCAGCATTTT
CDR3aa: CASRRGNQPQHF

j_gene: TRBJ1-1
v_gene: TRBV6-5
d_gene: TRBD1
abundance: -
CDR3nt: TGTGCCAGCGGACGGACAGGGACAGAAGCTTTCTTT
CDR3aa: CASGRTGTEAFF

j_gene: TRBJ2-5
v_gene: TRBV18
d_gene: TRBD2
abundance: -
CDR3nt: TGTGCCAGCTCACCACAAGCGGGGCCGGGGGAGACCCAGTACTTC
CDR3aa: CASSPQAGPGETQYF

j_gene: TRBJ2-3
v_gene: TRBV14
d_gene: -
abundance: -
CDR3nt: TGTGCCAGCAGCCAAGATAACGGGCAGGGGATCACAGATACGCAGTATTTT
CDR3aa: CASSQDNGQGITDTQYF

j_gene: TRBJ1-4
v_gene: TRBV10-3
d_gene: TRBD1
abundance: -
CDR3nt: TGTGCCATCAGTGAAAGGGCAGGGGGTAATGAAAAACTGTTTTTT
CDR3aa: CAISERAGGNEKLFF

j_gene: TRBJ2-7
v_gene: TRBV14
d_gene: TRBD2
abundance: -
CDR3nt: TGTGCCAGCAGCCAAGATCCTCTTGGGGCGGGGGACGAGCAGTACTTC
CDR3aa: CASSQDPLGAGDEQYF

j_gene: TRBJ2-5
v_gene: TRBV5-1
d_gene: TRBD1
abundance: -
CDR3nt: TGCGCCAGCAGCTTGGGTAGACAGGGGGATTCAGAGACCCAGTACTTC
CDR3aa: CASSLGRQGDSETQYF

j_gene: TRBJ1-6
v_gene: TRBV2
d_gene: -
abundance: few
CDR3nt: TGTGCCAGCAGTGACAGGGTATCACCCCTCCACTTT
CDR3aa: CASSDRVSPLHF

j_gene: TRBJ1-5
v_gene: TRBV19
d_gene: TRBD1
abundance: -
CDR3nt: TGTGCCAGTAGTCTTTTTGTAGGGGGCGATCAGCCCCAGCATTTT
CDR3aa: CASSLFVGGDQPQHF

j_gene: TRBJ1-5
v_gene: TRBV11-2
d_gene: -
abundance: few
CDR3nt: TGTGCCAGCAGCTCCCTCTCAGGGGGCAATCAGCCCCAGCATTTT
CDR3aa: CASSSLSGGNQPQHF

j_gene: TRBJ1-2
v_gene: TRBV9
d_gene: TRBD1
abundance: -
CDR3nt: TGTGCCAGCAGCGTCCGGGACAGGGGATTCTATGGCTACACCTTC
CDR3aa: CASSVRDRGFYGYTF

j_gene: TRBJ2-1
v_gene: TRBV6-1
d_gene: TRBD1
abundance: -
CDR3nt: TGTGCCAGCAGTGAACGACAGGGGGATGAGCAGTTCTTC
CDR3aa: CASSERQGDEQFF

j_gene: TRBJ2-5
v_gene: TRBV19
d_gene: -
abundance: -
CDR3nt: TGTGCCAGTAGTCTATCGCCAGAGACCCAGTACTTC
CDR3aa: CASSLSPETQYF

j_gene: TRBJ2-1
v_gene: TRBV6-4
d_gene: TRBD2
abundance: few
CDR3nt: TGTGCCAGCAGTGAAACTAGCGGGGGATTTATTGAGCAGTTCTTC
CDR3aa: CASSETSGGFIEQFF

j_gene: TRBJ1-1
v_gene: TRBV5-6
d_gene: TRBD1
abundance: -
CDR3nt: TGTGCCAGCAGCTTGGCCCCTGAGGGGGCAGGAACTGAAGCTTTCTTT
CDR3aa: CASSLAPEGAGTEAFF

j_gene: TRBJ1-2
v_gene: TRBV7-2
d_gene: -
abundance: -
CDR3nt: TGTGCCAGCACTACCTCCTTCAACTATGGCTACACCTTC
CDR3aa: CASTTSFNYGYTF

j_gene: TRBJ2-3
v_gene: TRBV11-2
d_gene: TRBD2
abundance: -
CDR3nt: TGTGCCAGCAGCTCAATGGGAGGGCCGGCAGATACGCAGTATTTT
CDR3aa: CASSSMGGPADTQYF

j_gene: TRBJ1-5
v_gene: TRBV6-5
d_gene: -
abundance: -
CDR3nt: TGTGCCAGCAGGAAACCAGGGGGCAATCAGCCCCAGCATTTT
CDR3aa: CASRKPGGNQPQHF

j_gene: TRBJ1-3
v_gene: TRBV3-1/TRBV3-2
d_gene: TRBD1
abundance: -
CDR3nt: TGTGCCAGCAGCCAATGGGGGACAGTTACTGGAAACACCATATATTTT
CDR3aa: CASSQWGTVTGNTIYF

j_gene: TRBJ2-3
v_gene: TRBV24-1
d_gene: -
abundance: -
CDR3nt: TGTGCCACCAGTGACCCACTCCGGGGCACAGATACGCAGTATTTT
CDR3aa: CATSDPLRGTDTQYF

j_gene: TRBJ2-3
v_gene: TRBV24-1
d_gene: TRBD2
abundance: -
CDR3nt: TGTGCCACCAGTAATAGCGGGGCGGGGGATACGCAGTATTTT
CDR3aa: CATSNSGAGDTQYF

j_gene: TRBJ1-1
v_gene: TRBV6-5
d_gene: -
abundance: once
CDR3nt: TGTGCCACCCGCCCGCGACAGGAGAACACTGAAGCTTTCTTT
CDR3aa: CATRPRQENTEAFF

j_gene: TRBJ1-5
v_gene: TRBV4-2
d_gene: -
abundance: -
CDR3nt: TGTGCCAGCAGCCAACAGGGGCGCGGCAATCAGCCCCAGCATTTT
CDR3aa: CASSQQGRGNQPQHF

j_gene: TRBJ2-5
v_gene: TRBV7-2
d_gene: TRBD2
abundance: once
CDR3nt: TGTGCCAGCAGCTCGGCCGGGACTAGAGGAGAGACCCAGTACTTC
CDR3aa: CASSSAGTRGETQYF

j_gene: TRBJ2-2
v_gene: TRBV15
d_gene: TRBD2
abundance: -
CDR3nt: TGTGCCACCAGCGAGCCTAGCGGGGGGGCGGCCGGGGAGCTGTTTTTT
CDR3aa: CATSEPSGGAAGELFF

j_gene: TRBJ1-5
v_gene: TRBV2
d_gene: TRBD1
abundance: -
CDR3nt: TGTGCCAGCAGTCCGGGGACAGGGGGCCGGCAGCCCCAGCATTTT
CDR3aa: CASSPGTGGRQPQHF

j_gene: TRBJ2-5
v_gene: TRBV5-4
d_gene: TRBD2
abundance: -
CDR3nt: TGTGCCAGCAGCTTGACTAGCGGGGACCAAGAGACCCAGTACTTC
CDR3aa: CASSLTSGDQETQYF

j_gene: TRBJ1-1
v_gene: TRBV30
d_gene: -
abundance: once
CDR3nt: TGTGCCTGGAGACTAGAAGACACTGAAGCTTTCTTT
CDR3aa: CAWRLEDTEAFF